This T cell receptor (beta chain) was retrieved from a study of blood T cell repertoires in COVID-19. The CDR3 has 15 amino acids. In the study's own analysis: Amplified reference gene primers provided the basis for estimating nucleated cell counts. The assay was immunoSEQ multiplex PCR, and TCRdb's table has in-frame clones only and misses some. V, J and clone size are those of that table, while D and trimming were read from the DNA. The table records around 170,000 clones, approximately 91% of them present only once. V and J are TRBV21-1 and TRBJ2-7; no DNA check was done on the table's D call, TRBD2. TRBV21-1 counts as a pseudogene. Sequenced material: peripheral blood. This sequence originates from a man aged 45-65 years with acute or convalescent COVID-19. The CDR3 is CASKVPREKVYEQYF. CDR3 in DNA: TGTGCCAGCAAGGTTCCTCGGGAAAAGGTCTACGAGCAGTACTTC.